This T cell receptor (beta chain) stems from a study of T cells after yellow fever vaccination. Regarding the study as a whole: Only a small proportion of the clonotypes turned up in both the CD4 and the CD8 compartments, likely arising from convergent recombination. When the response was secondary, it was weaker but reached its peak faster, day 5 versus 15. Reappearance after the booster was seen for most primary-vaccination clones, at 95% to 97% CD4 and around 88% CD8.

TCRdb used MiXCR to reprocess the 5' RACE reads, holding one entry per CDR3 protein. The top ten hold about an eighth of the sample, which has hundreds of thousands of distinct CDR3 sequences, roughly 14% seen once. Regarding this clonotype: Its antigen is undetermined.

Sequencing was performed on PBMCs, taken on the day of the yellow fever booster vaccination. This receptor was identified in a man between 25 and 39 years old who received the YFV17D yellow fever vaccine.

CDR3 amino acids: CASTRGGVGNTGELFF. CDR3 bases: TGTGCCAGCACCCGCGGTGGGGTGGGGAACACCGGGGAGCTGTTTTTT. The rearrangement links TRBV25-1 to TRBJ2-2, with D uncertain. Germline assignment: CDR1 MGHDK and CDR2 SYGVNS. V dropped 7 bases and J dropped 1 base, with 16 bases sitting between them. The CDR3 is 16 residues long. The variable domain in full, completed from reference TRBV25-1 and TRBJ2-2, reads EADIYQTPRYLVIGTGKKITLECSQTMGHDKMYWYQQDPGMELHLIHYSYGVNSTEKGDLSSESTVSRIRTEHFPLTLESARPSHTSQYLCASTRGGVGNTGELFFGEGSRLTVL.